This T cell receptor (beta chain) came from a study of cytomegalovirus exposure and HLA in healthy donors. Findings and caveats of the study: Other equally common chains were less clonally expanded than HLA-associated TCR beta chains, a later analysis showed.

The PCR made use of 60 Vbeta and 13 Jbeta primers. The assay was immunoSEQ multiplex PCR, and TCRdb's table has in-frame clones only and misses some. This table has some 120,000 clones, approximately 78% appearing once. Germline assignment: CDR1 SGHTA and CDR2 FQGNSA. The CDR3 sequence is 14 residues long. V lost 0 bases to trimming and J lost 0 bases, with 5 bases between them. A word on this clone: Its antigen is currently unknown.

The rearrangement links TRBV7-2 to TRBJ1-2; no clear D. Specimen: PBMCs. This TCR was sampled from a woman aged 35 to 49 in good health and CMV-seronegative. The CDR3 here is CASSLAPANYGYTF. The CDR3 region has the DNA TGTGCCAGCAGCTTAGCACCAGCTAACTATGGCTACACCTTC.